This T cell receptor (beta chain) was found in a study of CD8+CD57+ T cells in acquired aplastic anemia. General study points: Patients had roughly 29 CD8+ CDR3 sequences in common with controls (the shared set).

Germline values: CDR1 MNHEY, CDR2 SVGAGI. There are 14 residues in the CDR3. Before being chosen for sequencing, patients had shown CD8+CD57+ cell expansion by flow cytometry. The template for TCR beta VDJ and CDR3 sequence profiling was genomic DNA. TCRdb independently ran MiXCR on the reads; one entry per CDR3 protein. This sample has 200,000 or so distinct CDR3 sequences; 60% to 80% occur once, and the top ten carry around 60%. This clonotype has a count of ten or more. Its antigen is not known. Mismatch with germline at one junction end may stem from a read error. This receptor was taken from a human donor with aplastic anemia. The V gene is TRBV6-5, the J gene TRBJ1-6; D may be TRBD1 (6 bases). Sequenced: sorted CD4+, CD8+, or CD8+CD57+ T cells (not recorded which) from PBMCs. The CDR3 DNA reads TGTGCCAGCATTTACAGGGAAGGAAATTCACCCCTCCACTTT. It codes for CASIYREGNSPLHF.